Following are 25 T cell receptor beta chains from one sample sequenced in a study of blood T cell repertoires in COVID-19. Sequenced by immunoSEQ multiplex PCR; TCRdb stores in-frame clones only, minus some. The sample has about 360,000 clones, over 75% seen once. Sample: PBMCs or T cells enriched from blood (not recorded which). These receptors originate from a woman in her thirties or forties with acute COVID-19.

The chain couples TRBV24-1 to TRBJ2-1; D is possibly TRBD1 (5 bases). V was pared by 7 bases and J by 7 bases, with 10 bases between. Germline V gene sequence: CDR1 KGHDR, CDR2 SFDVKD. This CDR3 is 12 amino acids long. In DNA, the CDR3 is TGTGCCACCAGGGGCAGGGTTAATGAGCAGTTCTTC. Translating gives CATRGRVNEQFF.

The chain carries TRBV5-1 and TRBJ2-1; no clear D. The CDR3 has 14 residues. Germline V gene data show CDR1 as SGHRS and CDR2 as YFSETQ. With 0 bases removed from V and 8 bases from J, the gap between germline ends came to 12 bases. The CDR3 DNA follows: TGCGCCAGCAGCTTGGAACAGCCTGTCGATGAGCAGTTCTTC. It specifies CASSLEQPVDEQFF.

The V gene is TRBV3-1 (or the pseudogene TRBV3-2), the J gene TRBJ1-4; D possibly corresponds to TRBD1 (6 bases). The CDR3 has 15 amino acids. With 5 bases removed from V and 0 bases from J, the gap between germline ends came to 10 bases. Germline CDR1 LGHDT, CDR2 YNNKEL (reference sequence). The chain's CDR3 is CASSSTGPTNEKLFF. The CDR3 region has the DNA TGTGCCAGCAGCTCGACAGGCCCAACTAATGAAAAACTGTTTTTT.

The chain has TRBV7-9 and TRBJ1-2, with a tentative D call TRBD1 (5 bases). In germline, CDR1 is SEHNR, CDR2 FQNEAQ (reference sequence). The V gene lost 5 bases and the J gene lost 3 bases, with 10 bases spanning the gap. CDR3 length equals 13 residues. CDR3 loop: CASSITGDYGYTF. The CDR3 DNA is TGTGCCAGCAGCATCACAGGAGACTATGGCTACACCTTC.

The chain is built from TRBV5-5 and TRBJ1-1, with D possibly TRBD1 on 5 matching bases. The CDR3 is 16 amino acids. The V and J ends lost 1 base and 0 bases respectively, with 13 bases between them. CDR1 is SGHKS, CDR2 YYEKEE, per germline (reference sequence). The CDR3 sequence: CASSLRAGFMNTEAFF. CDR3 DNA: TGTGCCAGCAGCTTGCGGGCAGGGTTCATGAACACTGAAGCTTTCTTT.

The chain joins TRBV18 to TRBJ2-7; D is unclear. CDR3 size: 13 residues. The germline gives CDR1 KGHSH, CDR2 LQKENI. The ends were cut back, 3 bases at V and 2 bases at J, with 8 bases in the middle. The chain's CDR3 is CASSPGPTYEQYF. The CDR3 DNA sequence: TGTGCCAGCTCACCTGGCCCCACCTACGAGCAGTACTTC.

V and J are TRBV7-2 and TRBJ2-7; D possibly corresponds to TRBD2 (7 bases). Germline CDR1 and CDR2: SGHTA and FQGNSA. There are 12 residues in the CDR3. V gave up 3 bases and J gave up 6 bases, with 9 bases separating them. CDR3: CASSFGGLEQYF. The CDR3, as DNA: TGTGCCAGCAGCTTCGGGGGGCTCGAGCAGTACTTC.

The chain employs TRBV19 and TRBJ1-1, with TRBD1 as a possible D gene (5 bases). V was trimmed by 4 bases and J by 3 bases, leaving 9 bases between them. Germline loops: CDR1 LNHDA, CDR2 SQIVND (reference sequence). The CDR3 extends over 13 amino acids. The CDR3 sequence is CASSNQGYTEAFF. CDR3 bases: TGTGCCAGTAGTAATCAGGGTTACACTGAAGCTTTCTTT.

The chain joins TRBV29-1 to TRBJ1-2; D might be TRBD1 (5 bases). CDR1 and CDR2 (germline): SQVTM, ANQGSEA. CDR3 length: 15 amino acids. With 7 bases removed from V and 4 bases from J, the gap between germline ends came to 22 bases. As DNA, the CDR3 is TGCAGCGCCAGGGAAAGCAACAATCGCCGCTATGGCTACACCTTC. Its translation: CSARESNNRRYGYTF.

Here the CDR3 reads CASSQVPGGLGETQYF. DNA for the CDR3: TGTGCCAGCAGCCAAGTCCCAGGGGGCCTAGGAGAGACCCAGTACTTC. The chain has TRBV3-1 (or the pseudogene TRBV3-2) and TRBJ2-5, with TRBD1 matching over 8 bases. Germline-derived CDR1 and CDR2 are LGHDT and YNNKEL (reference sequence). The CDR3 has 16 amino acids. After removal of 1 base from V and 4 bases from J, the junction contained 8 bases not matched to a gene.

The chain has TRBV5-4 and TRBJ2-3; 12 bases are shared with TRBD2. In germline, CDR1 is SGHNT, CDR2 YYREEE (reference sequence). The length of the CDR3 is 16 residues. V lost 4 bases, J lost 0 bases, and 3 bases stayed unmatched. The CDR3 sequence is CASSKGLAGSTDTQYF. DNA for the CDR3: TGTGCCAGCAGCAAGGGACTAGCGGGTAGCACAGATACGCAGTATTTT.

CDR3 amino acids: CASSPGLAKDTQYF. CDR3 coding DNA: TGTGCCAGCTCACCGGGACTAGCAAAAGATACGCAGTATTTT. This chain connects TRBV18 to TRBJ2-3; 9 nucleotides match TRBD2. J was trimmed by 5 bases and V by 3 bases; bases with no gene match: 3. This CDR3 is 14 amino acids long. Looked up from germline, CDR1 is KGHSH and CDR2 is LQKENI.

The CDR3 here is CSAKGGGQGGYGYTF. The CDR3 coding sequence is TGCAGCGCTAAAGGAGGGGGCCAAGGGGGTTATGGCTACACCTTC. The gene calls are TRBV29-1 and TRBJ1-2, with TRBD1 matching 7 bases. Germline CDR1 SQVTM, CDR2 ANQGSEA. This CDR3 spans 15 amino acids. V dropped 7 bases and J dropped 5; count of bases not matched to a gene: 16. Filled out from reference TRBV29-1 and TRBJ1-2, the complete variable domain reads SAVISQKPSRDICQRGTSLTIQCQVDSQVTMMFWYRQQPGQSLTLIATANQGSEATYESGFVIDKFPISRPNLTFSTLTVSNMSPEDSSIYLCSAKGGGQGGYGYTFGSGTRLTVV.

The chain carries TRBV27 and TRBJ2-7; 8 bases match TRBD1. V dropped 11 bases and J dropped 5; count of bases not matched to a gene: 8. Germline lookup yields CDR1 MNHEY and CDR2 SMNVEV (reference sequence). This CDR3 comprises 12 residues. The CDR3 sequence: CAAGTGADEQYF. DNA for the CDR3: TGTGCCGCCGGGACAGGAGCGGACGAGCAGTACTTC.

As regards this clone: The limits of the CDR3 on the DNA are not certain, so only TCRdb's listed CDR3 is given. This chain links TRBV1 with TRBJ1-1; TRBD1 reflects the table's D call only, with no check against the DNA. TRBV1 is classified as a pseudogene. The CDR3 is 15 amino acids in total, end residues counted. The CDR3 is CTSSQVGQGSTEAFF.

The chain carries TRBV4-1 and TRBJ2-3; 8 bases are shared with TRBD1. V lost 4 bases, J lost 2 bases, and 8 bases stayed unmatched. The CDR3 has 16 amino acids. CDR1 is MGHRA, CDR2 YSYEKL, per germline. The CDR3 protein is CASSPGQGWDTDTQYF. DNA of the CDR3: TGCGCCAGCAGCCCCGGACAGGGTTGGGACACAGATACGCAGTATTTT.

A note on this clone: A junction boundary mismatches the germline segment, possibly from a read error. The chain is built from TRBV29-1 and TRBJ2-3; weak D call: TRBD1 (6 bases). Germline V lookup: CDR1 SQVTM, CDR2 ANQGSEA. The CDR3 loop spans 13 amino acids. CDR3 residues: CSVQETGSDTQYF. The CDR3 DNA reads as TGCAGCGTTCAAGAAACAGGGTCAGATACGCAGTATTTT.

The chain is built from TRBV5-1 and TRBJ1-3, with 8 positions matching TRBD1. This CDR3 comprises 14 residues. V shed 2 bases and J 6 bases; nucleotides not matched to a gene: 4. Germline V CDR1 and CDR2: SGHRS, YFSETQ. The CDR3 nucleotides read TGCGCCAGCAGCTTTGGACAGGGCGTAAACACCATATATTTT. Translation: CASSFGQGVNTIYF.

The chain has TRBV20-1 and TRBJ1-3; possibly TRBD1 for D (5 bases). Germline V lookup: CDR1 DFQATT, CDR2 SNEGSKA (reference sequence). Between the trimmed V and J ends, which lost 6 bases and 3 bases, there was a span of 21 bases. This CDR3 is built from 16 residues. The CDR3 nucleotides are TGCAGTGCCAGTAATCCTGGATCCAGGGTTGGAAACACCATATATTTT. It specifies CSASNPGSRVGNTIYF.

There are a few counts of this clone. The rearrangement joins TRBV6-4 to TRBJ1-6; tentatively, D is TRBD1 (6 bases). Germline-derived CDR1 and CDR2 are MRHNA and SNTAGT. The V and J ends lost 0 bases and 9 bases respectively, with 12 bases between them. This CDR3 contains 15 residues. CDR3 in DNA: TGTGCCAGCAGTGACTCGGGGGCGGCGGGTTCACCCCTCCACTTT. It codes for CASSDSGAAGSPLHF.

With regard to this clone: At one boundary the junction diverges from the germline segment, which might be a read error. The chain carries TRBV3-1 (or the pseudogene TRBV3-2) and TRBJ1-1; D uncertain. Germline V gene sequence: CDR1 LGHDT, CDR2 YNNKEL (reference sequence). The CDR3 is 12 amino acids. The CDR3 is CASSQESGQAVF. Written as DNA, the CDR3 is TGTGCCAGCAGCCAAGAAAGCGGGCAGGCAGTCTTT.

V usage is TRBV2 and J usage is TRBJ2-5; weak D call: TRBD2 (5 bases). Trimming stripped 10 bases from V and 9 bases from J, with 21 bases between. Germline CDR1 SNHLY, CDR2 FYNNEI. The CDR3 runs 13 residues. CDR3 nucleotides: TGTGCCAACACTAAGGGAGACTTGACGGCCCAGTACTTC. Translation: CANTKGDLTAQYF.

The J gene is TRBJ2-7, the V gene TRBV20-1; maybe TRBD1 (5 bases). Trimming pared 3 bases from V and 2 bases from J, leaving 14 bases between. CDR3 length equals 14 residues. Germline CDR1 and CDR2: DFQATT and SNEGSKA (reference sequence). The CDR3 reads CSASRAGLPYEQYF. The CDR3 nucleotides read TGCAGTGCTAGTAGGGCAGGGCTACCCTACGAGCAGTACTTC.

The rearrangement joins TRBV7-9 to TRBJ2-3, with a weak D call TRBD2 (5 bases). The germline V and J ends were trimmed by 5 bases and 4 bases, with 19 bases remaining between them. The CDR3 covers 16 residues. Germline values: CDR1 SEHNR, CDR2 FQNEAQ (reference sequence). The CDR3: CASSDLGRMVSDTQYF. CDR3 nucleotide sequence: TGTGCCAGCAGCGACTTGGGGAGAATGGTATCAGATACGCAGTATTTT.

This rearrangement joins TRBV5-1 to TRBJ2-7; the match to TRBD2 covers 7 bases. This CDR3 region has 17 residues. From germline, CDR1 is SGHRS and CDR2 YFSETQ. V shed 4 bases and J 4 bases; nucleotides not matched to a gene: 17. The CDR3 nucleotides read TGCGCCAGCAGCCCCACCGGGCACCCGGGAGGAGGGTACGAGCAGTACTTC. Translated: CASSPTGHPGGGYEQYF.